Sequencing of this T cell receptor (beta chain) was carried out in a study of blood T cell repertoires in COVID-19. Original analysis: Amplification with reference gene primers provided the estimates of nucleated cell counts. Measured with immunoSEQ multiplex PCR; TCRdb has only the in-frame clones, and not every one. That table supplies the V and J calls and clone size; D and trimming were determined from the DNA. The sample yields about 300,000 clones, under 90% seen once. CDR1 and CDR2 (germline): MGHRA, YSYEKL. With 0 bases removed from V and 1 base from J, the gap between germline ends came to 9 bases. The CDR3 sequence is 15 residues long.

The chain uses TRBV4-1 and TRBJ1-1; D not resolved. This sequence originates from a man aged 25 to 40 who had recovered from COVID-19. The sequenced material came from PBMCs or T cells enriched from blood (not recorded which). CDR3 sequence reads: CASSQDYRGNTEAFF. Here the CDR3 DNA reads TGCGCCAGCAGCCAAGATTATCGGGGGAACACTGAAGCTTTCTTT.